The 7 T cell receptor beta chains given below trace back to one sample, sequenced in a study of blood T cell repertoires in COVID-19. TCRdb keeps only in-frame clones here, not all; method: immunoSEQ multiplex PCR. The sample has approximately 61,000 clones; more than 60% are singletons. Sequencing was carried out using peripheral blood. Receptors were obtained from a woman in her 70s with acute or convalescent COVID-19.

V usage is TRBV6-1 and J usage is TRBJ2-3, with D possibly TRBD2 on 5 matching bases. The CDR3 consists of 13 residues. Germline V gives CDR1 MNHNS, CDR2 SASEGT. V lost 1 base and J lost 6, with 8 bases in between. The CDR3 loop is CASSEVGEDTQYF. CDR3 DNA: TGTGCCAGCAGTGAAGTTGGGGAGGATACGCAGTATTTT.

The chain carries TRBV28 and TRBJ1-6; D may be TRBD1 (5 bases). Trimming pared 6 bases from V and 8 bases from J, leaving 17 bases between. CDR1 is MDHEN and CDR2 is SYDVKM in the germline V gene. The CDR3 contains 15 residues. The CDR3 reads CASRFVVDTYSPLHF. DNA for the CDR3: TGTGCCAGCAGATTTGTGGTGGACACGTATTCACCCCTCCACTTT.

The chain joins TRBV5-1 to TRBJ1-4; D remains ambiguous. CDR1 SGHRS and CDR2 YFSETQ come from the germline V gene. Between the trimmed V and J ends, which lost 4 bases and 8 bases, there was a span of 15 bases. The CDR3 contains 14 residues. CDR3: CASSPDGDYEKLFF. For the CDR3, the DNA is TGCGCCAGCAGCCCGGACGGGGATTACGAAAAACTGTTTTTT.

The chain carries TRBV7-8 and TRBJ1-6; D remains unclear. The germline V and J ends were trimmed by 5 bases and 9 bases, with 8 bases remaining between them. There are 12 residues in the CDR3. Germline V gene sequence: CDR1 SGHVS, CDR2 FQNEAQ. CDR3 protein: CASSLYPSPLHF. Written as DNA, the CDR3 is TGTGCCAGCAGCCTCTATCCTTCACCCCTCCACTTT.

This chain links TRBV4-1 with TRBJ1-3, with D uncertain. CDR3 size: 13 residues. Per the germline V gene, CDR1 is MGHRA and CDR2 is YSYEKL. V was pared by 0 bases and J by 4 bases, with 4 bases between. CDR3 nucleotides: TGCGCCAGCAGCCAAGACAGGGGAAACACCATATATTTT. Residues: CASSQDRGNTIYF.

The chain links TRBV9 to TRBJ2-7; the D gene is possibly TRBD1 (5 bases). CDR1 and CDR2 (germline): SGDLS, YYNGEE. This CDR3 has 13 residues. Deletions cut 0 bases from V and 12 bases from J, with 16 bases between. The DNA for the CDR3 is TGTGCCAGCAGCGTAGCTAACAGGCCCCTTTGGTACTTC. Its translation is CASSVANRPLWYF.

This chain joins TRBV10-1 and TRBJ2-4, with 10 bases fitting TRBD1. With 5 bases clipped from V and 8 bases from J, the junction kept 9 bases outside the gene matches. From germline, CDR1 is WNHNN and CDR2 SYGVQD (reference sequence). The CDR3 is 15 amino acids. The DNA of the CDR3 is TGCGCCAGCAGTAACCGGGACAGGGGATCAGACATTCAGTACTTC. This translates into CASSNRDRGSDIQYF.